The 16 T cell receptor beta chains given below trace back to one sample, sequenced in a study of shared clonotypes between healthy human individuals. Method: immunoSEQ multiplex PCR; TCRdb's copy keeps in-frame clones and lacks some. The repertoire consists of approximately 1,500,000 clones, with 95% to 99% occurring once and the leading ten covering 0.4% to 0.55%. Material for sequencing was naive CD4+ T cells sorted from blood. The sample's subset: CD45RA+ positively selected. The receptors stem from a man in his thirties or forties in good health.

This chain connects TRBV2 to TRBJ1-3; D may be TRBD1 (5 bases). The CDR3 has 15 residues. Looked up from germline, CDR1 is SNHLY and CDR2 is FYNNEI. Between the trimmed V and J ends, which lost 4 bases and 8 bases, there was a span of 18 bases. This chain's CDR3 is CASSVTGGLGDTIYF. In DNA, the CDR3 is TGTGCCAGCAGTGTAACAGGCGGATTAGGTGACACCATATATTTT.

This clone occurred once. The chain uses TRBV10-3 and TRBJ2-2; D not certain. With 6 bases removed from V and 7 bases from J, the gap between germline ends came to 12 bases. Germline V gene lookup returns CDR1 ENHRY and CDR2 SYGVKD. This CDR3 is built from 13 residues. The CDR3 sequence is CAISKLVGGELFF. The CDR3 DNA reads as TGTGCCATCAGCAAACTCGTAGGCGGGGAGCTGTTTTTT.

A remark on this clone: Other DNA sequences from this sample encode an identical CDR3 as well. This sequence joins TRBV7-2 and TRBJ2-1; D is ambiguous. CDR3 length: 15 residues. The germline V gene encodes CDR1 SGHTA and CDR2 FQGNSA. The V and J ends lost 1 base and 0 bases respectively, with 7 bases between them. The CDR3 nucleotides read TGTGCCAGCAGCTTAGGGCCGAGCTCCTACAATGAGCAGTTCTTC. Translation: CASSLGPSSYNEQFF. Variable domain in full (rest from reference TRBV7-2 and TRBJ2-1): GAGVSQSPSNKVTEKGKDVELRCDPISGHTALYWYRQSLGQGLEFLIYFQGNSAPDKSGLPSDRFSAERTGGSVSTLTIQRTQQEDSAVYLCASSLGPSSYNEQFFGPGTRLTVL.

This chain joins TRBV10-1 and TRBJ2-3; possibly TRBD2 for D (5 bases). Trimming removed 4 bases from V and 6 bases from J, with 11 bases in between. The CDR3 sequence is 13 residues long. Germline assignment: CDR1 WNHNN and CDR2 SYGVQD (reference sequence). Here the CDR3 reads CASSGTGGDTQYF. DNA of the CDR3: TGCGCCAGCAGTGGGACCGGAGGTGATACGCAGTATTTT.

The chain joins TRBV10-1 to TRBJ1-1; the D is unclear. Trimming pared 3 bases from V and 5 bases from J, leaving 13 bases between. Germline V CDR1 and CDR2: WNHNN, SYGVQD (reference sequence). This CDR3 is built from 14 residues. The CDR3 DNA is TGCGCCAGCAGTGACGGGGTTATGGGGACTGAAGCTTTCTTT. It translates to CASSDGVMGTEAFF.

A note on this clone: Other DNA sequences from this sample encode an identical CDR3 as well. The rearrangement joins TRBV29-1 to TRBJ2-1; 9 bases map to TRBD1. Trimming at V came to 6 bases and at J to 4 bases, leaving 4 bases not matched to a gene. This CDR3 is built from 13 residues. Germline V gene lookup returns CDR1 SQVTM and CDR2 ANQGSEA. Here the CDR3 reads CSVPGQGYNEQFF. The CDR3 nucleotides are TGCAGCGTCCCGGGACAGGGATACAATGAGCAGTTCTTC.

The gene calls are TRBV5-1 and TRBJ1-3; weak D call: TRBD1 (5 bases). Trimming took off 2 bases at V and 4 bases at J, with 16 bases between the two ends. Germline CDR1 SGHRS, CDR2 YFSETQ. The CDR3 has 16 residues. CDR3 protein: CASSFATGQGGNTIYF. In DNA form, the CDR3 reads TGCGCCAGCAGCTTTGCGACGGGGCAGGGCGGAAACACCATATATTTT.

This chain uses TRBV6-5 with TRBJ2-7; 8 bases are shared with TRBD2. The CDR3 consists of 14 residues. The V gene's germline CDR1 is MNHEY and CDR2 SVGAGI. The V segment lost 1 base and the J segment 2 bases; nucleotides outside the gene matches: 1. CDR3 sequence: CASSYFGRAYEQYF. The CDR3 DNA reads TGTGCCAGCAGTTACTTCGGGAGGGCCTACGAGCAGTACTTC.

The chain is built from TRBV7-8 and TRBJ1-5; D not certain. Trimming took off 5 bases at V and 2 bases at J, with 13 bases between the two ends. Germline V CDR1 and CDR2: SGHVS, FQNEAQ. The CDR3 runs to 15 residues. CDR3 nucleotide sequence: TGTGCCAGCAGCAAGGCAAGGGTTGGCAATCAGCCCCAGCATTTT. This codes for CASSKARVGNQPQHF.

The V gene is TRBV7-6, the J gene TRBJ2-5; 11 nucleotides match TRBD2. The trim removed 4 bases at V and 2 bases at J, leaving 3 bases unmatched. The CDR3 has 15 amino acids. In germline, CDR1 is SGHVS, CDR2 FNYEAQ. This CDR3 reads CASSYGTSGQETQYF. DNA of the CDR3: TGTGCCAGCAGCTACGGGACTAGCGGACAAGAGACCCAGTACTTC.

Written as DNA, the CDR3 is TGTGCCAGCAGTCCTGACAGGCAAGGCTACACCTTC. Translating gives CASSPDRQGYTF. This rearrangement joins TRBV28 to TRBJ1-2, with D possibly being TRBD1 (6 bases). Looked up from germline, CDR1 is MDHEN and CDR2 is SYDVKM. V was cut by 5 bases and J by 8 bases, with 12 bases left in between. This CDR3 contains 12 residues.

This chain joins TRBV5-1 and TRBJ2-7; 10 positions match TRBD1. The CDR3 sequence is 14 residues long. With 4 bases clipped from V and 3 bases from J, the junction kept 4 bases outside the gene matches. In germline, CDR1 is SGHRS, CDR2 YFSETQ. The CDR3 protein is CASSKGQGFYEQYF. DNA of the CDR3: TGCGCCAGCAGCAAGGGACAGGGGTTCTACGAGCAGTACTTC.

The V gene is TRBV28, the J gene TRBJ2-2; no clear D. The CDR3 spans 13 residues. V lost 7 bases to trimming and J lost 2 bases, with 8 bases between them. Germline loops: CDR1 MDHEN, CDR2 SYDVKM. CDR3 DNA sequence: TGTGCCAGCATTCACATAAACACCGGGGAGCTGTTTTTT. This encodes CASIHINTGELFF.

CDR3 residues: CASSTGLAGVGGTIEQFF. The CDR3 nucleotides read TGTGCCAGCAGCACGGGACTAGCGGGAGTAGGGGGCACAATTGAGCAGTTCTTC. The rearrangement uses TRBV7-2 and TRBJ2-1; the match to TRBD2 covers 14 bases. Looked up from germline, CDR1 is SGHTA and CDR2 is FQGNSA. CDR3 length: 18 residues. V shed 5 bases, J shed 9 bases, and the junction held 15 bases outside the gene matches. Based on the CDR3 plus reference TRBV7-2 and TRBJ2-1, the full variable domain is GAGVSQSPSNKVTEKGKDVELRCDPISGHTALYWYRQSLGQGLEFLIYFQGNSAPDKSGLPSDRFSAERTGGSVSTLTIQRTQQEDSAVYLCASSTGLAGVGGTIEQFFGPGTRLTVL.

The DNA for the CDR3 is TGTGCCAGCTCACCACCGAATATGGGAACAAACGCGGGGGACACTGAAGCTTTCTTT. The encoded protein is CASSPPNMGTNAGDTEAFF. The rearrangement links TRBV18 to TRBJ1-1; the D gene is possibly TRBD1 (5 bases). V was cut by 0 bases and J by 3 bases, with 23 bases left in between. The CDR3 loop spans 19 amino acids. Per germline, CDR1 KGHSH and CDR2 LQKENI. Drawing the rest from reference TRBV18 and TRBJ1-1, the complete variable domain is NAGVMQNPRHLVRRRGQEARLRCSPMKGHSHVYWYRQLPEEGLKFMVYLQKENIIDESGMPKERFSAEFPKEGPSILRIQQVVRGDSAAYFCASSPPNMGTNAGDTEAFFGQGTRLTVV.

The chain couples TRBV5-1 to TRBJ2-1; 11 bases map to TRBD1. The CDR3 is made up of 18 amino acids. V was clipped by 4 bases and J by 7 bases; unmatched bases: 16. Germline V lookup: CDR1 SGHRS, CDR2 YFSETQ. The CDR3 sequence is CASSRRTQGQGGENEQFF. DNA of the CDR3: TGCGCCAGCAGCCGTCGTACTCAGGGACAGGGGGGAGAAAATGAGCAGTTCTTC.